Listed below are T cell receptor beta chains from one sample, sequenced in a study of CD8 T cells in Susac syndrome. A single record per CDR3 protein comes from TCRdb applying MiXCR to the immunoSEQ multiplex PCR reads. The table shows around 120,000 distinct CDR3 sequences, with more than 85% occurring only once. The sequenced material came from CD4+ T cells from PBMCs. The receptors were sampled from a human donor with multiple sclerosis. The CDR3 runs from the conserved cysteine through the conserved F or W. A D gene is named only where the DNA matches it firmly. A clone size is listed for some rows: how often the clone was seen (once, few, many), or a class if it is expanded.

J gene | V gene | D gene | clone size | CDR3 protein | CDR3 DNA
TRBJ2-7 | TRBV3-1 | NA | once | CASSRGLGEQYF | TGTGCCAGCAGCCGGGGACTGGGCGAGCAGTACTTC
TRBJ2-7 | TRBV27 | NA | NA | CASKRYGGRSYEQYF | TGTGCCAGCAAAAGGTACGGGGGACGCTCCTACGAGCAGTACTTC
TRBJ2-7 | TRBV4-2 | TRBD2 | NA | CASSQGTSGGSREQYF | TGTGCCAGCAGCCAAGGGACTAGCGGGGGGTCCCGGGAGCAGTACTTC
TRBJ2-2 | TRBV5-1 | TRBD2 | NA | CASSTGTSGEEELFF | TGCGCCAGCAGCACGGGGACTAGCGGGGAAGAGGAGCTGTTTTTT
TRBJ1-2 | TRBV6-2/TRBV6-3 | NA | once | CASSYPRAGEGYTF | TGTGCCAGCAGTTACCCGCGGGCGGGGGAAGGCTACACCTTC
TRBJ2-3 | TRBV30 | NA | NA | CAWGRLLDTQYF | TGTGCCTGGGGGAGACTGTTAGATACGCAGTATTTT
TRBJ2-5 | TRBV5-1 | NA | NA | CASSLYPGAGETQYF | TGCGCCAGCAGCTTGTACCCGGGGGCGGGTGAGACCCAGTACTTC
TRBJ2-5 | TRBV20-1 | NA | NA | CSAGIGRLQETQYF | TGCAGTGCTGGGATTGGGCGGTTACAAGAGACCCAGTACTTC
TRBJ1-3 | TRBV6-6 | NA | NA | CASSYPTGTSGNTIYF | TGTGCCAGCAGTTACCCGACCGGGACCTCTGGAAACACCATATATTTT
TRBJ2-3 | TRBV20-1 | NA | once | CSAAGMSGTDTQYF | TGCAGTGCTGCGGGAATGTCCGGCACAGATACGCAGTATTTT
TRBJ2-1 | TRBV20-1 | TRBD1 | NA | CSASAGTGGSYNEQFF | TGCAGTGCTAGCGCCGGGACAGGGGGGTCCTACAATGAGCAGTTCTTC
TRBJ2-6 | TRBV14 | NA | NA | CASSQERVANVLTF | TGTGCCAGCAGCCAAGAGCGGGTGGCCAACGTCCTGACTTTC
TRBJ2-3 | TRBV20-1 | NA | NA | CSARADTDTQYF | TGCAGTGCTAGAGCGGACACAGATACGCAGTATTTT
TRBJ1-1 | TRBV2 | NA | NA | CASSRNSVYNTEAFF | TGTGCCAGCAGCCGCAACTCAGTGTATAACACTGAAGCTTTCTTT
TRBJ1-2 | TRBV7-2 | NA | NA | CASSFRTGGGPIGYTF | TGTGCCAGCAGCTTCCGGACTGGAGGGGGGCCGATCGGCTACACCTTC
TRBJ2-3 | TRBV6-5 | NA | once | CASKATRQSTDTQYF | TGTGCCAGCAAGGCCACGCGCCAAAGCACAGATACGCAGTATTTT
TRBJ1-1 | TRBV29-1 | NA | NA | CSVEDVKGGANTEAFF | TGCAGCGTTGAAGATGTCAAGGGCGGGGCGAACACTGAAGCTTTCTTT
TRBJ1-5 | TRBV7-9 | NA | once | CASSAGRTNQPQHF | TGTGCCAGCAGTGCGGGACGGACGAATCAGCCCCAGCATTTT
TRBJ1-1 | TRBV29-1 | TRBD1 | NA | CSGDRDRETEAFF | TGCAGCGGGGACCGGGACAGGGAGACTGAAGCTTTCTTT
TRBJ2-5 | TRBV9 | NA | NA | CASSPEGEETQYF | TGTGCCAGCAGCCCAGAGGGGGAAGAGACCCAGTACTTC
TRBJ2-7 | TRBV2 | TRBD1 | NA | CASTRDRAAYEQYF | TGTGCCAGCACTCGGGACAGGGCTGCCTACGAGCAGTACTTC
TRBJ1-4 | TRBV7-9 | TRBD1 | NA | CASSPGGDSEKLFF | TGTGCCAGCAGCCCCGGGGGGGACAGCGAAAAACTGTTTTTT
TRBJ1-2 | TRBV20-1 | NA | NA | CSARDSTGQGYTF | TGCAGTGCTAGAGATAGCACAGGGCAAGGCTACACCTTC
TRBJ2-3 | TRBV30 | TRBD1 | NA | CAWSEGGQGQYF | TGTGCCTGGAGTGAAGGGGGACAGGGGCAGTATTTT
TRBJ2-7 | TRBV11-2 | NA | NA | CASSLDPGAYEQYF | TGTGCCAGCAGCTTAGATCCAGGGGCCTACGAGCAGTACTTC
TRBJ2-5 | TRBV20-1 | NA | NA | CSARDPSETQYF | TGCAGTGCTAGAGATCCGTCAGAGACCCAGTACTTC
TRBJ2-7 | TRBV29-1 | TRBD1 | NA | CSVQGQSSYEQYF | TGCAGCGTACAGGGGCAGAGCTCCTACGAGCAGTACTTC
TRBJ1-5 | TRBV6-1 | TRBD1 | NA | CASSARDRARSNQPQHF | TGTGCCAGCAGTGCTCGGGACAGGGCGCGGAGCAATCAGCCCCAGCATTTT
TRBJ2-2 | TRBV5-1 | TRBD1 | NA | CASSLSGQVNTGELFF | TGCGCCAGCAGCTTGTCAGGACAGGTGAACACCGGGGAGCTGTTTTTT
TRBJ1-5 | TRBV29-1 | NA | NA | CSVRGGVNQPQHF | TGCAGCGTTCGTGGAGGGGTCAATCAGCCCCAGCATTTT
TRBJ1-1 | TRBV3-1 | NA | NA | CASSLGTEKGAFF | TGTGCCAGCAGCCTAGGGACCGAAAAAGGGGCTTTCTTT
TRBJ1-1 | TRBV7-3 | TRBD1 | NA | CASSPQGAAEAFF | TGTGCCAGCAGCCCGCAGGGGGCCGCTGAAGCTTTCTTT
TRBJ1-2 | TRBV5-1 | TRBD1 | once | CASSLVAGGYGYTF | TGCGCCAGCAGCTTGGTTGCAGGGGGCTATGGCTACACCTTC
TRBJ2-3 | TRBV30 | TRBD2 | NA | CAWSVLAGGLGGSTDTQYF | TGTGCCTGGAGTGTACTAGCGGGGGGGCTAGGGGGAAGCACAGATACGCAGTATTTT
TRBJ2-2 | TRBV19 | NA | NA | CASVPGFYTGELFF | TGTGCCAGTGTCCCGGGTTTCTACACCGGGGAGCTGTTTTTT
TRBJ1-3 | TRBV18 | NA | NA | CASSPPAGNTIYF | TGTGCCAGCTCACCACCGGCTGGAAACACCATATATTTT
TRBJ1-3 | TRBV30 | NA | NA | CAWSAGESSGNTIYF | TGTGCCTGGAGTGCGGGTGAAAGCTCTGGAAACACCATATATTTT
TRBJ1-4 | TRBV12-3/TRBV12-4 | NA | NA | CASSFRTSQGEKLFF | TGTGCCAGCAGTTTCAGGACATCGCAAGGGGAAAAACTGTTTTTT
TRBJ1-2 | TRBV4-2 | TRBD1 | NA | CASSQAGGDGYTF | TGTGCCAGCAGCCAAGCAGGGGGCGATGGCTACACCTTC
TRBJ1-4 | TRBV15 | NA | NA | CATSRAPTDTSTTNEKLFF | TGTGCCACCAGCAGAGCTCCGACGGACACATCAACAACTAATGAAAAACTGTTTTTT
TRBJ2-3 | TRBV4-1 | NA | few | CASSREGPDTQYF | TGCGCCAGCAGCAGAGAGGGCCCAGATACGCAGTATTTT
TRBJ1-3 | TRBV6-5 | NA | once | CASSYSSGHLSGNTIYF | TGTGCCAGCAGTTACTCATCGGGACATCTCTCTGGAAACACCATATATTTT
TRBJ2-5 | TRBV16 | NA | NA | CASSHLGGGQETQYF | TGTGCCAGCAGCCACCTCGGTGGGGGACAAGAGACCCAGTACTTC
TRBJ2-5 | TRBV4-2 | TRBD2 | NA | CASSPDSGGASGTQYF | TGTGCCAGCAGCCCAGATAGCGGGGGGGCATCAGGGACCCAGTACTTC
TRBJ1-3 | TRBV7-8 | NA | NA | CASSFVRGTPSSGNTIYF | TGTGCCAGCAGCTTCGTGCGTGGAACACCGAGCTCTGGAAACACCATATATTTT
TRBJ1-1 | TRBV7-2 | TRBD1 | NA | CASSFRTGRITEAFF | TGTGCCAGCAGCTTCAGGACAGGTAGAATAACCGAAGCTTTCTTT
TRBJ1-1 | TRBV6-4 | TRBD1 | NA | CASSPTGTNTEAFF | TGTGCCAGCAGTCCGACAGGGACGAACACTGAAGCTTTCTTT
TRBJ1-5 | TRBV20-1 | NA | NA | CSASDSNQPQHF | TGCAGTGCTTCTGATAGCAATCAGCCCCAGCATTTT
TRBJ1-2 | TRBV30 | NA | NA | CAWNHVGGYTF | TGTGCCTGGAACCACGTCGGTGGCTACACCTTC